The 7 T cell receptor beta chains in this list originate from one sample, sequenced in a study of response to subunit inactivated influenza vaccine. TCRdb called the RT-PCR reads again in MiXCR, with one record for every CDR3 protein. The sample has about 520,000 distinct CDR3 sequences, around 25% seen once. The sequences come from CD4+ T cells sorted from PBMCs, collected more than 4 days after vaccination. The receptors originated from a man aged 50-59 years who received an inactivated influenza vaccine.

This clonotype was seen a handful of times. This sequence joins TRBV2 and TRBJ2-1, with D possibly TRBD2 on 6 matching bases. The CDR3 covers 16 residues. Trimming cost V 4 bases and J 6 bases, with 19 bases left between them. Germline V gene sequence: CDR1 SNHLY, CDR2 FYNNEI. The CDR3 region is CASSGGVTLGLNEQFF. The DNA of the CDR3 is TGTGCCAGCAGTGGGGGGGTGACCCTGGGGCTCAATGAGCAGTTCTTC.

This clonotype was detected a few times. The rearrangement links TRBV7-2 to TRBJ1-2; 8 nucleotides agree with TRBD1. V shed 5 bases, J shed 2 bases, and the junction held 4 bases outside the gene matches. The CDR3 sequence is 14 residues long. From germline, CDR1 is SGHTA and CDR2 FQGNSA. The CDR3 reads CASSLGQENYGYTF. DNA for the CDR3: TGTGCCAGCAGCCTGGGACAGGAGAACTATGGCTACACCTTC.

This clonotype was detected only a few times. The chain has TRBV30 and TRBJ2-7; possible D gene TRBD1, 5 bases. The V gene's germline CDR1 is GTSNPN and CDR2 SVGIG (reference sequence). Trimming removed 3 bases from V and 4 bases from J, with 7 bases in between. This CDR3 is 11 amino acids long. The CDR3, as DNA: TGTGCCTGGAGCAGACAGTACGAGCAGTACTTC. Protein product: CAWSRQYEQYF. Variable domain in full (rest from reference TRBV30 and TRBJ2-7): SQTIHQWPATLVQPVGSPLSLECTVEGTSNPNLYWYRQAAGRGLQLLFYSVGIGQISSEVPQNLSASRPQDRQFILSSKKLLLSDSGFYLCAWSRQYEQYFGPGTRLTVT.

This clonotype was observed many times. J is TRBJ1-6 and V is TRBV12-3 or TRBV12-4; no clear D gene. The CDR3 runs to 15 residues. Trimming shortened V by 8 bases and J by 7 bases, and 18 bases separated the two germline ends. This chain's CDR3 is CASATRTLGNSPLHF. The CDR3 region has the DNA TGTGCCAGCGCCACCAGGACGTTAGGAAATTCACCCCTCCACTTT.

The chain links TRBV20-1 to TRBJ2-7, with D perhaps being TRBD1 or TRBD2 (5 bases each). Trimming removed 7 bases at V and 2 bases at J, with 15 bases between. Per the germline V gene, CDR1 is DFQATT and CDR2 is SNEGSKA (reference sequence). This CDR3 contains 13 residues. The CDR3 bases are TGCAGTGTCACTAGGGGCCGAGCCTACGAGCAGTACTTC. This translates into CSVTRGRAYEQYF.

V gene TRBV19 combines with J gene TRBJ2-3; the match to TRBD1 covers 9 bases. Germline CDR1 and CDR2: LNHDA and SQIVND (reference sequence). With V trimmed by 10 bases and J by 2 bases, 10 bases remained unmatched. The length of the CDR3 is 15 residues. As DNA, the CDR3 is TGTGCCAAGGACAGGGGACCTTTCATCACAGATACGCAGTATTTT. Translation: CAKDRGPFITDTQYF.

This clonotype occurred a few times. The J gene is TRBJ2-2, the V gene TRBV29-1; TRBD1 aligns across 9 bases. In germline, CDR1 is SQVTM, CDR2 ANQGSEA. The V segment lost 5 bases and the J segment 2 bases; nucleotides outside the gene matches: 3. This CDR3 region has 14 residues. The CDR3 spells CSVRTGENTGELFF. Written as DNA, the CDR3 is TGCAGCGTTCGGACAGGGGAAAACACCGGGGAGCTGTTTTTT.